The 10 T cell receptor beta chains below were found in one sample sequenced in a study of blood T cell repertoires in COVID-19. Method: immunoSEQ multiplex PCR; TCRdb's copy keeps in-frame clones and lacks some. This sample has about 93,000 clones; approximately 90% occur once, and the top ten carry about 2.3%. The specimen sequenced was peripheral blood. These receptors were obtained from a man aged 50-59 years with acute or convalescent COVID-19.

This rearrangement joins TRBV11-2 to TRBJ2-5, with D possibly TRBD1 on 6 matching bases. CDR1 is SGHAT and CDR2 is FQNNGV in the germline V gene. The CDR3 is made up of 14 amino acids. The germline V and J ends were trimmed by 4 bases and 5 bases, with 14 bases remaining between them. The CDR3 region is CASSSTSRGETQYF. CDR3 sequence (DNA): TGTGCCAGCAGCTCAACCTCGAGGGGGGAGACCCAGTACTTC.

The chain uses TRBV7-8 and TRBJ2-3; the D gene is possibly TRBD1 (5 bases). Germline lookup yields CDR1 SGHVS and CDR2 FQNEAQ. The CDR3 has 16 residues. Trimming stripped 1 base from V and 6 bases from J, with 17 bases between. CDR3 DNA sequence: TGTGCCAGCAGCTTAGTGCAGGGTTGGGCTACGGATACGCAGTATTTT. Protein: CASSLVQGWATDTQYF. Full variable domain (rest looked up from reference TRBV7-8 and TRBJ2-3): GAGVSQSPRYKVAKRGQDVALRCDPISGHVSLFWYQQALGQGPEFLTYFQNEAQLDKSGLPSDRFFAERPEGSVSTLKIQRTQQEDSAVYLCASSLVQGWATDTQYFGPGTRLTVL.

The V gene is TRBV5-5, the J gene TRBJ1-2, with 8 bases matching TRBD1. V lost 4 bases and J lost 7; bases outside the gene matches: 6. Per the germline V gene, CDR1 is SGHKS and CDR2 is YYEKEE (reference sequence). This CDR3 has 13 amino acids. The CDR3, as DNA: TGTGCCAGCAGCCCTCGGACAGGGTTTGGCTACACCTTC. It translates to CASSPRTGFGYTF.

V is TRBV6-2 or TRBV6-3 and J is TRBJ1-5; no definite D call. CDR3 length: 15 residues. Germline CDR1 is MNHEY and CDR2 is SVGEGT. V was clipped by 0 bases and J by 5 bases, with 11 bases between them. CDR3 in DNA: TGTGCCAGCAGTTACTCGAAAGAGCCCCATCAGCCCCAGCATTTT. Its translation is CASSYSKEPHQPQHF.

J is TRBJ1-2 and V is TRBV19, with D possibly being TRBD1 (6 bases). Germline lookup yields CDR1 LNHDA and CDR2 SQIVND (reference sequence). V was cut by 10 bases and J by 0 bases, with 12 bases left in between. The CDR3 sequence is 13 residues long. CDR3 sequence (DNA): TGTGCCACAACAGGGCTTACTAACTATGGCTACACCTTC. Protein product: CATTGLTNYGYTF. Full variable domain (remainder filled in from reference TRBV19 and TRBJ1-2): DGGITQSPKYLFRKEGQNVTLSCEQNLNHDAMYWYRQDPGQGLRLIYYSQIVNDFQKGDIAEGYSVSREKKESFPLTVTSAQKNPTAFYLCATTGLTNYGYTFGSGTRLTVV.

V usage is TRBV27 and J usage is TRBJ2-7; D is unresolved. CDR1 MNHEY and CDR2 SMNVEV come from the germline V gene (reference sequence). The CDR3 has 13 amino acids. Deletions cut 4 bases from V and 0 bases from J, with 7 bases between. The chain's CDR3 is CASSSESSYEQYF. The CDR3, as DNA: TGTGCCAGCAGTTCTGAGAGCTCCTACGAGCAGTACTTC.

This CDR3 is CASSPTSNEQFF. Written as DNA, the CDR3 is TGTGCCAGCAGCCCCACTAGCAATGAGCAGTTCTTC. The chain uses TRBV6-2 or TRBV6-3 and TRBJ2-1; tentative D call: TRBD2 (5 bases). CDR1 and CDR2 (germline): MNHEY, SVGEGT. The CDR3 runs 12 residues. Trimming cost V 6 bases and J 6 bases, with 9 bases left between them.

This clone has just one count. The chain combines TRBV6-1 with TRBJ1-4, with 7 bases fitting TRBD1. CDR3 size: 19 residues. The V gene end was trimmed by 3 bases and the J gene end by 1 base; junction bases not matched to a gene: 14. Germline lookup yields CDR1 MNHNS and CDR2 SASEGT. The chain's CDR3 is CASSEFSLTGSRTNEKLFF. For the CDR3, the DNA is TGTGCCAGCAGTGAGTTCAGTTTGACAGGGAGCAGAACTAATGAAAAACTGTTTTTT.

This clone appeared a single time. The chain links TRBV9 to TRBJ2-3; 7 bases agree with TRBD1. The CDR3 is 14 residues long. V lost 4 bases, J lost 1 base, and 3 bases stayed unmatched. CDR1 and CDR2 (germline): SGDLS, YYNGEE. The DNA of the CDR3 is TGTGCCAGCAGCCCCGGACAGGGCACAGATACGCAGTATTTT. It encodes CASSPGQGTDTQYF.

This clone appeared once. The chain employs TRBV7-6 and TRBJ1-2; 9 bases line up with TRBD1. V shed 1 base and J 8 bases; nucleotides not matched to a gene: 2. The CDR3 extends over 13 amino acids. CDR1 is SGHVS, CDR2 FNYEAQ, per germline. The CDR3 DNA follows: TGTGCCAGCAGCTTAGGGGACAGGGACGGCTACACCTTC. This sequence encodes CASSLGDRDGYTF.